This TCR beta chain was identified in a study of blood T cells in healthy people across ages (dated by TCRdb to about 2015). Turning to the overall study: In model experiments, template switching captured about one uniquely barcoded TCR beta cDNA molecule for every two T cells. To track age-related changes in TCR beta repertoire diversity, the study relied on deep sequencing normalized with unique cDNA molecular identifiers. The donors were split into four age groups: young (average about 16 years), middle-aged (39), aged (roughly 65) and long-lived (roughly 88). Using the same blood draw, the study looked at two additional independent replicas of 1 million unique cDNA reads for two donors, one aged 18 to 30 and the other aged 80 or older. Paper-wide results and their limitations: Conclusive comparison of naive and antigen-experienced compartments was prevented by the profiling of bulk unsorted PBMCs. Observed TCR beta diversity per million T cells fell roughly linearly with age, and a significant reduction was already apparent by age about 38. The percentage of naive T cells measured by flow cytometry correlated strongly with observed TCR beta diversity. Total diversity estimates from one million sequenced T cells were considered lower bounds and underestimates. Because donor CMV infection status was unknown, age-related changes in expanded clonotypes were potentially confounded. Compared with the aged group, the long-lived group had more naive CD4+ T cells, fewer expanded clones and increased TCR diversity, suggesting age selection.

The donors were roughly 40 Caucasian individuals from Russia, aged roughly 6 to 90 years, who were systemically healthy. Approximately 9.7 milliliters of peripheral blood were drawn from each donor into EDTA-treated Vacutainer tubes. Ficoll-Paque density-gradient centrifugation was used to isolate PBMCs, with at least 6 million obtained per sample. Total RNA, at least 5 micrograms per sample, was extracted from PBMCs with Trizol reagent. The percentages of naive CD45RAhigh/CD27high T cells were determined by flow cytometry on a PBMC aliquot from every donor. The protocol used for the library was 5' RACE. Instrument on record: Illumina HiSeq 2500. A second about 7 to 11 cycle PCR used a sample-barcoded 5' primer and a J-beta primer mix. A template-switch 5' adaptor carrying 12 random nucleotides introduced a unique molecular identifier onto each TCR beta cDNA molecule. At least 3 million CDR3-containing paired-end reads were obtained from each sample. First-strand cDNA synthesis was performed from all RNA using the Mint cDNA synthesis kit, with priming by a TRBC-specific oligonucleotide. All cDNA was treated with uracil-DNA glycosylase and then went through a first 18-cycle PCR with the universal primers M1SS and BC2_uni_R. In the source study's methods: For normalization, 1 million high-quality reads, each with a distinct molecular identifier, were randomly selected from each sample. Reads with shared molecular identifiers were discarded instead of being binned into consensus sequences. MiTCR, run with a Q25 quality threshold and the strictest error-elimination algorithm, handled CDR3 identification, clonotype clustering and error correction. Lower-bound total TCR beta diversity was estimated with a nonparametric unseen species model using Euler transformation. TCRdb applied fastp at Q25 and MiXCR to the public reads, then kept only in-frame beta chains. Rows with one shared CDR3 protein collapse into an entry with the most common genes and DNA. These V and J calls are TCRdb output, not the study's own analysis. Across this sample there are roughly 700,000 distinct CDR3 sequences, with just under 25% seen only once. In total, the top ten clones hold just under 9.5% of the sample.

As for this clonotype: The antigen it binds to is not known. No clone much larger than this one lies a single base away; base qualities are absent.

V and J lose 7 bases and 2 bases, and a span of 13 bases separates them. CDR1 and CDR2 are read off the germline V gene as SGHTA and FQGNSA. The CDR3 runs 14 residues from the cysteine to the phenylalanine. Kept here is only the CDR3 DNA, which spans 42 bases and is read in frame from base 1. These data also formed part of another study, on T cells of mothers and their children. The second study, in turn, reports: Nine systemically healthy Caucasian individuals, comprising three mothers and their six children, were included as donors. cDNA synthesis consumed the entire amount of extracted RNA, loaded at about 1.5 ug RNA in each 15 ul reaction. In the second PCR, the M1S primer added sample barcodes and 2-4 random nucleotides. More than 9.5 million TCR beta CDR3 reads were obtained from each mother, and roughly 3.1 million reads were obtained from each child. In both related and unrelated pairs, thymic selection shapes the output of TCR recombination in a similar way, with inherited differences having only a minor effect. Normalized repertoire overlap in related mother-child pairs was always slightly higher than in unrelated mother-child pairs, but the difference was never significant. Persistent microchimeric T cell clones were not detected, at a sensitivity of approximately 100 clones per million clonotypes. In the study, deep NGS was used to compare the TCR beta repertoires of mothers and children, and features distinguishing related mother-child pairs from unrelated individuals were sought. The mean age was about 40 +/- 4 years for the mothers and about 12 +/- 4 years for the children. After adapter ligation with NEBNext reagents, the libraries were sequenced on Illumina HiSeq 2000 with 100+100 nt paired-end reads. To prevent cross-contamination, the mother and child libraries were prepared a month apart and were sequenced in separate runs. For each donor, between about 450,000 and 2,300,000 distinct TCR beta clonotypes were identified. Naive TCR beta clonotypes were estimated from low-frequency clonotypes matched to each donor's FACS-determined naive share, without sorting.

The clonotype originates from a boy younger than 18 in good health. The chain is encoded by TRBV7-2 joined to TRBJ2-3; matching of 6 bases hints at TRBD1 as the D gene. The sequenced sample was blood. The bases read TGTGCCAGCACCAAAAGGGGGTCCACAGATACGCAGTATTTT. Its translation is CASTKRGSTDTQYF. Outside the CDR3, residues come from the reference TRBV7-2 and TRBJ2-3 proteins, so the full variable domain is: GAGVSQSPSNKVTEKGKDVELRCDPISGHTALYWYRQSLGQGLEFLIYFQGNSAPDKSGLPSDRFSAERTGGSVSTLTIQRTQQEDSAVYLCASTKRGSTDTQYFGPGTRLTVL.